This passage covers 22 T cell receptor beta chains from one sample sequenced in a study of T cells after yellow fever vaccination. TCRdb reprocessed the 5' RACE reads with MiXCR, giving one entry per CDR3 protein. The sample shows 100,000 to 150,000 distinct CDR3 sequences, approximately 16% of them seen only once. This material consisted of CD8+ T cells sorted from PBMCs, taken 5 days after the yellow fever booster vaccination. Source of these receptors: a man in his late teens or twenties who received the YFV17D yellow fever vaccine.

The chain carries TRBV28 and TRBJ2-7; a possible D gene is TRBD1 (6 bases). Per germline, CDR1 MDHEN and CDR2 SYDVKM. The CDR3 runs to 16 residues. V was cut by 6 bases and J by 6 bases, with 24 bases left in between. The DNA for the CDR3 is TGTGCCAGCAGCTCTCTAATAACAGGGCTTTCCGCCGAGCAGTACGTC. Translated, it gives CASSSLITGLSAEQYV.

CDR3 sequence (DNA): TGTGCCATCAGTGAGGGTTCGGGGGGCTACGAGCAGTACTTC. Amino acid sequence: CAISEGSGGYEQYF. The J gene is TRBJ2-7, the V gene TRBV10-3; 7 nucleotides agree with TRBD2. V dropped 2 bases and J dropped 3; count of bases not matched to a gene: 4. CDR1 and CDR2 from the germline V gene are ENHRY and SYGVKD. The CDR3 totals 14 residues.

The V and J genes are TRBV12-3 or TRBV12-4 and TRBJ1-4; D might be TRBD1 (6 bases). Trimming took off 3 bases at V and 0 bases at J, with 14 bases between the two ends. CDR3 size: 17 residues. The CDR3 spells CASSLETGTTTNEKLFF. CDR3 in DNA: TGTGCCAGCAGTTTGGAGACAGGAACCACAACTAATGAAAAACTGTTTTTT.

This clonotype appeared a few times. The chain links TRBV20-1 to TRBJ1-1, with D possibly TRBD1 on 6 matching bases. In germline, CDR1 is DFQATT, CDR2 SNEGSKA (reference sequence). This CDR3 is 11 amino acids long. Trimming shortened V by 8 bases and J by 11 bases, and 18 bases separated the two germline ends. For the CDR3, the DNA is TGCAGTTCCGGGCCCTCGAGGGGGGCTTTCTTT. This gives the protein CSSGPSRGAFF.

Ten or more counts support this clonotype. The chain has TRBV11-2 and TRBJ2-4; D might be TRBD1 (6 bases). Germline loops: CDR1 SGHAT, CDR2 FQNNGV. The CDR3 sequence is 16 residues long. The V and J ends lost 5 bases and 6 bases respectively, with 20 bases between them. The CDR3 DNA reads TGTGCCAGCAGCCCCACAGAACAGGGTTCGGGAAACATTCAGTACTTC. Its translation is CASSPTEQGSGNIQYF. Looking up the rest from reference TRBV11-2 and TRBJ2-4 gives the full variable domain: EAGVAQSPRYKIIEKRQSVAFWCNPISGHATLYWYQQILGQGPKLLIQFQNNGVVDDSQLPKDRFSAERLKGVDSTLKIQPAKLEDSAVYLCASSPTEQGSGNIQYFGAGTRLSVL.

This chain connects TRBV27 to TRBJ2-5; 16 bases map to TRBD2. CDR1 and CDR2 from the germline V gene are MNHEY and SMNVEV (reference sequence). Trimming cost V 6 bases and J 5 bases; bases outside gene matches: 12. CDR3 length equals 18 residues. CDR3: CASRSGLAGGRARETQYF. The CDR3 nucleotides are TGTGCCAGCAGGTCGGGACTAGCGGGGGGGCGGGCCCGGGAGACCCAGTACTTC.

This chain links TRBV11-2 with TRBJ2-4; TRBD1 or TRBD2 may be the D gene (5 bases each). Trimming stripped 5 bases from V and 9 bases from J, with 14 bases between. The CDR3 spans 13 residues. Germline values: CDR1 SGHAT, CDR2 FQNNGV. The CDR3, as DNA: TGTGCCAGCAGCGCAGGGACCCTGGGCATTCAGTACTTC. Its translation is CASSAGTLGIQYF.

This clonotype was detected only a few times. The rearrangement links TRBV2 to TRBJ1-2; no clear D gene. Germline values: CDR1 SNHLY, CDR2 FYNNEI. The CDR3 consists of 15 residues. V lost 4 bases, J lost 3 bases, and 15 bases lay in between. CDR3 protein: CASSAEATIHYGYTF. DNA of the CDR3: TGTGCCAGCAGTGCTGAAGCCACTATTCACTATGGCTACACCTTC.

This clonotype was detected a few times. The V call is TRBV6-2 or TRBV6-3, the J call TRBJ2-6; D gene unclear. V lost 3 bases to trimming and J lost 2 bases, with 8 bases between them. The CDR3 has 15 residues. In germline, CDR1 is MNHEY, CDR2 SVGEGT. CDR3 protein: CASSYSPAGANVLTF. As DNA, the CDR3 is TGTGCCAGCAGTTATTCCCCGGCTGGGGCCAACGTCCTGACTTTC.

The CDR3 DNA is TGTGCCAGCAGCTCTCCGGACAGATTCCACGTGGGGATGAACACTGAAGCTTTCTTT. Encoded protein: CASSSPDRFHVGMNTEAFF. V usage is TRBV3-1 and J usage is TRBJ1-1; TRBD1 might be the D (6 bases). Deletions cut 5 bases from V and 0 bases from J, with 25 bases between. The CDR3 is 19 residues long. Germline-derived CDR1 and CDR2 are LGHDT and YNNKEL (reference sequence). Full variable domain (remainder filled in from reference TRBV3-1 and TRBJ1-1): DTAVSQTPKYLVTQMGNDKSIKCEQNLGHDTMYWYKQDSKKFLKIMFSYNNKELIINETVPNRFSPKSPDKAHLNLHINSLELGDSAVYFCASSSPDRFHVGMNTEAFFGQGTRLTVV.

The chain has TRBV7-9 and TRBJ1-6; D ambiguous. The CDR3 consists of 14 residues. V was pared by 2 bases and J by 9 bases, with 11 bases between. CDR1 is SEHNR, CDR2 FQNEAQ, per germline (reference sequence). The CDR3 DNA sequence: TGTGCCAGCAGCTTACTTACAGCCGGTTCACCCCTCCACTTT. This gives the protein CASSLLTAGSPLHF. Drawing the rest from reference TRBV7-9 and TRBJ1-6, the complete variable domain is DTGVSQNPRHKITKRGQNVTFRCDPISEHNRLYWYRQTLGQGPEFLTYFQNEAQLEKSRLLSDRFSAERPKGSFSTLEIQRTEQGDSAMYLCASSLLTAGSPLHFGNGTRLTVT.

Many counts were recorded for this clonotype. CDR3 sequence reads: CASSQAQGSYNEQFF. The CDR3 coding sequence is TGCGCCAGCAGCCAAGCGCAGGGCTCCTACAATGAGCAGTTCTTC. V usage is TRBV4-1 and J usage is TRBJ2-1, with TRBD1 as a possible D gene (5 bases). Germline CDR1 reads MGHRA; CDR2 reads YSYEKL. This CDR3 spans 15 amino acids. V lost 1 base and J 0 bases, leaving 7 bases between the germline ends.

J is TRBJ2-1 and V is TRBV12-3 or TRBV12-4; possible D gene TRBD1, 6 bases. The CDR3 length is 13 residues. V gave up 5 bases and J gave up 8 bases, with 13 bases separating them. In nucleotides, the CDR3 is TGTGCCAGCAGTACCTCCCAGGGGTATGAGCAGTTCTTC. This translates into CASSTSQGYEQFF.

V and J are TRBV7-9 and TRBJ2-4, with 7 bases matching TRBD2. Germline CDR1 is SEHNR and CDR2 is FQNEAQ (reference sequence). The CDR3 has 18 amino acids. V trimming: 5 bases; J trimming: 0 bases; junction bases outside the gene matches: 13. The CDR3 region has the DNA TGTGCCAGCAGCCCCGGGCTAGCGGAGATAGTAGCCAAAAACATTCAGTACTTC. Translating gives CASSPGLAEIVAKNIQYF. Based on the CDR3 plus reference TRBV7-9 and TRBJ2-4, the full variable domain is DTGVSQNPRHKITKRGQNVTFRCDPISEHNRLYWYRQTLGQGPEFLTYFQNEAQLEKSRLLSDRFSAERPKGSFSTLEIQRTEQGDSAMYLCASSPGLAEIVAKNIQYFGAGTRLSVL.

There are a few counts of this clonotype. J is TRBJ1-1 and V is TRBV29-1, with 7 bases matching TRBD1. Trimming took 0 bases from V and 6 from J; bases not matched to a gene: 10. This CDR3 is 15 amino acids long. Germline V gives CDR1 SQVTM, CDR2 ANQGSEA. The CDR3 nucleotides read TGCAGCGTTGAAGACCTCTCAGGGGGATGGGCTGAAGCTTTCTTT. Translation gives CSVEDLSGGWAEAFF.

This clonotype appeared a few times. V and J are TRBV7-3 and TRBJ2-3, with TRBD2 matching over 9 bases. Trimming at V came to 4 bases and at J to 1 base, leaving 6 bases not matched to a gene. Germline lookup yields CDR1 SGHTA and CDR2 FQGTGA. There are 16 residues in the CDR3. Written as DNA, the CDR3 is TGTGCCAGCAGCTCTCCCTTAGCGGGGGGCACAGATACGCAGTATTTT. It encodes CASSSPLAGGTDTQYF.

The rearrangement links TRBV6-1 to TRBJ2-1, with D possibly being TRBD1 or TRBD2 (6 bases each). CDR3 length equals 18 residues. Germline V gives CDR1 MNHNS, CDR2 SASEGT. V lost 0 bases to trimming and J lost 0 bases, with 15 bases between them. CDR3 loop: CASSEAPGGPSSYNEQFF. Written as DNA, the CDR3 is TGTGCCAGCAGTGAAGCGCCCGGGGGCCCCAGCTCCTACAATGAGCAGTTCTTC.

This clonotype was observed a few times. V usage is TRBV24-1 and J usage is TRBJ2-6, with unresolved D. This CDR3 spans 15 amino acids. Germline values: CDR1 KGHDR, CDR2 SFDVKD. The V gene lost 5 bases and the J gene lost 0 bases, with 7 bases spanning the gap. CDR3 sequence (DNA): TGTGCCACCAGTGGCCTAGACTCTGGGGCCAACGTCCTGACTTTC. Translated: CATSGLDSGANVLTF.

This sequence joins TRBV7-2 and TRBJ2-3, with a weak D call TRBD2 (7 bases). Between the trimmed V and J ends, which lost 1 base and 3 bases, there was a span of 20 bases. This CDR3 comprises 18 residues. From germline, CDR1 is SGHTA and CDR2 FQGNSA. The CDR3 DNA is TGTGCCAGCAGCTTAGGAGGGGGGGGCCGCCGAGGGACAGATACGCAGTATTTT. Its protein is CASSLGGGGRRGTDTQYF.

In its sample, this clonotype was seen many times. This chain connects TRBV12-3 or TRBV12-4 to TRBJ1-6; D gene uncertain. V lost 3 bases and J lost 5, with 8 bases in between. The CDR3 is made up of 14 amino acids. The CDR3 reads CASSLEADNSPLHF. CDR3 in DNA: TGTGCCAGCAGTTTGGAGGCCGATAATTCACCCCTCCACTTT.

The rearrangement joins TRBV7-2 to TRBJ2-5, with 10 positions matching TRBD1. This CDR3 comprises 14 residues. CDR1 SGHTA and CDR2 FQGNSA come from the germline V gene. With 4 bases clipped from V and 12 bases from J, the junction kept 11 bases outside the gene matches. CDR3: CASSSTGQGSFEYF. CDR3 DNA sequence: TGTGCCAGCAGCTCCACGGGACAGGGGTCGTTTGAGTACTTC. Based on the CDR3 plus reference TRBV7-2 and TRBJ2-5, the full variable domain is GAGVSQSPSNKVTEKGKDVELRCDPISGHTALYWYRQSLGQGLEFLIYFQGNSAPDKSGLPSDRFSAERTGGSVSTLTIQRTQQEDSAVYLCASSSTGQGSFEYFGPGTRLLVL.

This clonotype was observed many times. The chain recombines TRBV4-2 with TRBJ1-6, with D perhaps matching TRBD1 (5 bases). The germline V and J ends were trimmed by 1 base and 9 bases, with 10 bases remaining between them. CDR3 size: 14 residues. CDR1 LGHNA and CDR2 YNFKEQ come from the germline V gene. The CDR3 DNA follows: TGTGCCAGCAGCCAAGGCCAGGGAGTTTCACCCCTCCACTTT. Protein: CASSQGQGVSPLHF.